One and the same sample provided the 27 T cell receptor beta chains below, sequenced in a study of breast tumors, draining lymph nodes, adjacent tissues. One entry per CDR3 protein, called by TCRdb with MiXCR from the multiplex PCR reads. The table has about 230,000 distinct CDR3 sequences, approximately 31% seen once. Axillary draining lymph nodes of breast cancer patients supplied the node samples. The sample taken for sequencing was axillary lymph node tissue. Receptors were obtained from a female donor with breast cancer. Some clones in this sample may be carry-over from other donors' samples.

Ten or more counts support this clonotype. V gene TRBV29-1 combines with J gene TRBJ2-6; 7 bases are shared with TRBD1. The V gene end was trimmed by 6 bases and the J gene end by 4 bases; junction bases not matched to a gene: 6. The germline gives CDR1 SQVTM, CDR2 ANQGSEA. The CDR3 has 14 amino acids. The CDR3 DNA is TGCAGCGTACACGACAGGGCCGGGGCCAACGTCCTGACTTTC. This sequence encodes CSVHDRAGANVLTF. Full variable domain (missing parts from reference TRBV29-1 and TRBJ2-6): SAVISQKPSRDICQRGTSLTIQCQVDSQVTMMFWYRQQPGQSLTLIATANQGSEATYESGFVIDKFPISRPNLTFSTLTVSNMSPEDSSIYLCSVHDRAGANVLTFGAGSRLTVL.

In regard to this clonotype: One junction end disagrees with the germline gene, perhaps due to a read error. CDR3 loop: CSAGETGKVSGDTIYF. CDR3 coding DNA: TGCAGTGCTGGGGAAACAGGGAAAGTCTCTGGAGACACCATATATTTT. The rearrangement joins TRBV20-1 to TRBJ1-3; D is perhaps TRBD1 (6 bases). Germline V CDR1 and CDR2: DFQATT, SNEGSKA (reference sequence). The length of the CDR3 is 16 residues.

The sample holds a few counts of this clonotype. Because the CDR3's place on the DNA is in doubt, the DNA is left out and the CDR3 is given as listed by TCRdb. The chain carries TRBV30 and TRBJ1-3; the table's D call, TRBD1, has no DNA check behind it. The CDR3 comprises 14 residues, both ends counted. Germline V gene lookup returns CDR1 GTSNPN and CDR2 SVGIG (reference sequence). The CDR3 sequence is CAWKVWGAGNTIHF.

Notes on this clonotype: Lacking the conserved final phenylalanine or tryptophan, this CDR3 likely reflects a read error. The chain has TRBV9 and TRBJ1-6, with a possible D match to TRBD1 (5 bases). Between the trimmed V and J ends, which lost 4 bases and 5 bases, there was a span of 13 bases. The CDR3 is 15 amino acids. Germline V gene sequence: CDR1 SGDLS, CDR2 YYNGEE. The CDR3 coding sequence is TGTGCCAGCAGCTTGACGGGGCGTAATAATTCACCCCTCCACCTT. It translates to CASSLTGRNNSPLHL.

This clonotype has just a few counts. A read error may be the cause here, since a much bigger clone is one base away. The chain employs TRBV20-1 and TRBJ2-7; weak D call: TRBD2 (6 bases). The CDR3 runs to 14 residues. Germline values: CDR1 DFQATT, CDR2 SNEGSKA (reference sequence). Trimming took off 5 bases at V and 6 bases at J, with 20 bases between the two ends. CDR3 sequence reads: CSAATGSAGSEQYF. The DNA of the CDR3 is TGCAGTGCTGCTACCGGGAGTGCGGGGTCCGAGCAGTACTTC.

This clonotype has at least ten counts. CDR3 region: CASSPAGQGDSPLHF. DNA of the CDR3: TGTGCCAGCTCACCAGCGGGACAGGGTGATTCACCCCTCCACTTT. The chain joins TRBV18 to TRBJ1-6, with 9 bases identical to TRBD1. The CDR3 length is 15 residues. CDR1 and CDR2 from the germline V gene are KGHSH and LQKENI. After removal of 2 bases from V and 8 bases from J, the junction contained 4 bases not matched to a gene.

This clonotype was recorded at least ten times. This sequence joins TRBV3-2 and TRBJ1-2. TRBV3-2 is labeled a pseudogene. This CDR3 is built from 15 residues. CDR3 sequence: CASSQDRWGLLGYTF. The CDR3 DNA follows: TGTGCCAGCAGCCAAGATAGGTGGGGACTTCTCGGCTACACCTTC.

As regards this clonotype: Being one base from a much bigger clone, this may be a read error. This rearrangement joins TRBV19 to TRBJ2-7; 8 bases line up with TRBD2. Per germline, CDR1 LNHDA and CDR2 SQIVND (reference sequence). The CDR3 runs 17 residues. The CDR3 DNA reads TGTGCCAGTATCGGGAGGGCTAGGGGAGCTAATTCCTACGAGCAGTCCTTC. The encoded protein is CASIGRARGANSYEQSF.

This rearrangement joins TRBV20-1 to TRBJ1-2; TRBD1 matches at 8 bases. The J segment lost 4 bases and the V segment lost 0 bases, leaving 4 bases of the junction unmatched. The CDR3 covers 14 residues. Germline CDR1 is DFQATT and CDR2 is SNEGSKA (reference sequence). CDR3 in DNA: TGCAGTGCTAGAGATCGAGGGACAGGCTATGGCTACACCTTC. Translation gives CSARDRGTGYGYTF.

Note on this clonotype: Given the absence of the conserved phenylalanine or tryptophan at the CDR3 end, a read error is likely. The V and J genes are TRBV12-3 or TRBV12-4 and TRBJ2-2; 7 positions match TRBD1. This CDR3 region has 14 residues. J was trimmed by 6 bases and V by 1 base; bases with no gene match: 2. CDR3 in amino acids: CASSLGQGPGELFC. The CDR3 nucleotides read TGTGCCAGCAGTTTAGGACAGGGCCCCGGGGAGCTGTTTTGT.

On this clonotype itself: A much larger clone lies one base from this, so it may be a read error. The gene calls are TRBV28 and TRBJ2-7; unclear D gene. V was trimmed by 4 bases and J by 2 bases, leaving 12 bases between them. The germline gives CDR1 MDHEN, CDR2 SYDVKM. The CDR3 consists of 14 residues. The CDR3 nucleotides read TGTGCCAGCAGTTCCGGGCACCTAGCCTACGAGCAGTACTTC. The encoded protein is CASSSGHLAYEQYF.

There are many counts of this clonotype. This chain connects TRBV7-6 to TRBJ2-1, with 15 nucleotides matching TRBD2. The germline gives CDR1 SGHVS, CDR2 FNYEAQ. Losses at the gene ends were 6 bases for V and 8 bases for J; bases not matched to a gene: 5. The CDR3 length is 15 residues. The CDR3 reads CASRSGTSGRHEQFF. CDR3 sequence (DNA): TGTGCCAGCAGGAGTGGGACTAGCGGGAGGCATGAGCAGTTCTTC.

This clonotype was detected many times. This chain connects TRBV6-1 to TRBJ2-2, with TRBD2 identical over 12 bases. J was trimmed by 6 bases and V by 7 bases; bases with no gene match: 9. From germline, CDR1 is MNHNS and CDR2 SASEGT. There are 16 residues in the CDR3. The CDR3, as DNA: TGTGCCAGCAACCTAGCGGGAGGGCCTGGGGCCGGGGAGCTGTTTTTT. This encodes CASNLAGGPGAGELFF.

This clonotype was recorded once. The chain is built from TRBV11-2 and TRBJ2-6; D perhaps matches TRBD2 (6 bases). V was trimmed by 0 bases and J by 0 bases, leaving 9 bases between them. This CDR3 is 17 amino acids long. Germline assignment: CDR1 SGHAT and CDR2 FQNNGV. CDR3 sequence (DNA): TGTGCCAGCAGCTTAGACGGAGGGGTCTCTGGGGCCAACGTCCTGACTTTC. It specifies CASSLDGGVSGANVLTF.

This clonotype came up many times. CDR3 residues: CSASPGGEPGELFF. CDR3 sequence (DNA): TGCAGTGCTAGTCCGGGAGGGGAGCCCGGGGAGCTGTTTTTT. The chain carries TRBV20-1 and TRBJ2-2; 8 nucleotides match TRBD2. The V gene end was trimmed by 3 bases and the J gene end by 6 bases; junction bases not matched to a gene: 6. The CDR3 is 14 amino acids. Germline V gene lookup returns CDR1 DFQATT and CDR2 SNEGSKA (reference sequence).

This clonotype came up many times. At one of its ends the junction is not consistent with the germline gene, which may arise from a read error. This rearrangement joins TRBV2 to TRBJ2-1, with TRBD2 matching over 7 bases. Germline-derived CDR1 and CDR2 are SNHLY and FYNNEI. The CDR3 sequence is 15 residues long. The DNA for the CDR3 is TGTGCCGGCAGGGCCGGGGGGACTACCATCAATGAGCAGTTCTTC. Amino acid sequence: CAGRAGGTTINEQFF.

V and J are TRBV20-1 and TRBJ2-7, with TRBD2 matching over 8 bases. V shed 0 bases and J 2 bases; nucleotides not matched to a gene: 9. Germline V gene data show CDR1 as DFQATT and CDR2 as SNEGSKA (reference sequence). The length of the CDR3 is 16 residues. CDR3 coding DNA: TGCAGTGCTAGAGATAACGGGAGGGCCTATCCCTACGAGCAGTACTTC. Protein: CSARDNGRAYPYEQYF.

Details on this clonotype: This may stem from a read error, because a much larger clone lies one nucleotide away. The V and J genes are TRBV12-3 or TRBV12-4 and TRBJ1-5, with 8 bases lining up with TRBD1. J lost 6 bases, V lost 3 bases, and 7 bases had no gene match. The CDR3 extends over 15 amino acids. In DNA, the CDR3 is TGTGCCAGCAGTTTCGAACAGGGGGTTGGTCAGCCCCAGCATTTT. Its translation is CASSFEQGVGQPQHF.

The genes are TRBV15 and TRBJ2-2; TRBD1 aligns across 9 bases. Germline V gene data show CDR1 as LNHNV and CDR2 as YYDKDF (reference sequence). The trim removed 3 bases at V and 3 bases at J, leaving 5 bases unmatched. This CDR3 is 16 amino acids long. The CDR3 loop is CATSSVGDRDTGELFF. The CDR3 coding sequence is TGTGCCACCAGCAGCGTAGGGGACAGGGACACCGGGGAGCTGTTTTTT.

This clonotype has only a few counts. This sequence joins TRBV28 and TRBJ2-1, with D possibly being TRBD2 (6 bases). The CDR3 loop spans 15 amino acids. With 6 bases removed from V and 8 bases from J, the gap between germline ends came to 20 bases. The germline gives CDR1 MDHEN, CDR2 SYDVKM. The CDR3 DNA follows: TGTGCCAGCAGGGGGAGGCGAGGCCGGGGAGATGAGCAGTTCTTC. It codes for CASRGRRGRGDEQFF.

This clonotype was seen at least ten times. The V and J genes are TRBV6-6 and TRBJ1-2; perhaps TRBD1 as D (5 bases). V lost 5 bases to trimming and J lost 4 bases, with 11 bases between them. The length of the CDR3 is 13 residues. Germline CDR1 is MNHNY and CDR2 is SVGAGI (reference sequence). The CDR3 protein is CASSPPGGYGYTF. DNA of the CDR3: TGTGCCAGCAGTCCCCCCGGGGGCTATGGCTACACCTTC.

About this clonotype: The germline gene is not matched at one end of the junction; a read error may be the cause. The chain uses TRBV18 and TRBJ1-3; D is unresolved. This CDR3 is built from 14 residues. The germline V gene encodes CDR1 KGHSH and CDR2 LQKENI. CDR3 residues: CASSPVDSGDTIYF. As DNA, the CDR3 is TGTGCCAGCTCACCAGTGGACTCTGGAGACACCATATATTTT.

The CDR3 DNA follows: TGTGCCGACCGGCACACGGCGCCCGAGCAGTACTTC. It specifies CADRHTAPEQYF. The chain joins TRBV6-5 to TRBJ2-7; the D is unclear. The CDR3 consists of 12 residues. CDR1 and CDR2 from the germline V gene are MNHEY and SVGAGI. The ends were cut back, 11 bases at V and 6 bases at J, with 17 bases in the middle.

On this clonotype itself: Given a much more abundant clone one base away, this may be a read error. The chain is built from TRBV12-3 or TRBV12-4 and TRBJ2-1; D is perhaps TRBD1 (5 bases). V shed 5 bases and J shed 7 bases, with 15 bases lying between them. The CDR3 consists of 14 residues. The CDR3 nucleotides read TGTGCCAGCAGTGACCAGGGCAGGCAGAATGAGCAGTTCTTC. Residues: CASSDQGRQNEQFF.

This clonotype appeared many times. This chain connects TRBV7-2 to TRBJ2-3, with D perhaps assigned TRBD1 or TRBD2 (5 bases each). From germline, CDR1 is SGHTA and CDR2 FQGNSA. The ends were cut back, 5 bases at V and 10 bases at J, with 16 bases in the middle. The CDR3 sequence is 13 residues long. CDR3 sequence reads: CASSPNFGDAQYF. In DNA form, the CDR3 reads TGTGCCAGCAGCCCCAACTTCGGGGACGCGCAGTATTTT.

With regard to this clonotype: The germline gene is not matched at one end of the junction; a read error may be the cause. In nucleotides, the CDR3 is TGTGCCAGCAGCTTTGCGCCCCCAACTACAGATACGCGGTATTTT. Amino acids: CASSFAPPTTDTRYF. The V call is TRBV7-2, the J call TRBJ2-3; D ambiguous. The CDR3 is 15 residues long. Per the germline V gene, CDR1 is SGHTA and CDR2 is FQGNSA.

The genes are TRBV12-3 or TRBV12-4 and TRBJ2-3; tentative D call: TRBD2 (6 bases). V was cut by 6 bases and J by 1 base, with 14 bases left in between. The CDR3 has 15 residues. DNA of the CDR3: TGTGCCAGCAGCTGGCAGAGACTAGGCACAGATACGCAGTATTTT. Translation: CASSWQRLGTDTQYF.